The 22 T cell receptor beta chains reported below all come from one sample, sequenced in a study of sequential checkpoint blockade in melanoma (dated by TCRdb to the late 2010s). The library was generated by the immunoSEQ multiplex PCR assay. The immuneACCESS repertoire file appears here via TCRdb, limited to in-frame rearrangements. These files lack a portion of the clones; in checked studies, under half of the deficit traces to unresolved V genes, and the cause of the others is not known. The sample table contains about 2,900 clones; only one count was recorded for approximately 19% of them. Of the sample, 12% to 15% is held by the ten largest clones. The treatment or condition label on this specimen signifies: randomized to nivolumab then ipilimumab (arm A) or the reverse (arm B). The material was tumor tissue (inferred from file names), obtained from a patient given nivolumab and ipilimumab in sequence. These TCRs come from a human donor with melanoma.

This clone was seen a handful of times. The V call is TRBV19, the J call TRBJ1-2; D unclear. In germline, CDR1 is LNHDA, CDR2 SQIVND (reference sequence). Trimming removed 3 bases from V and 8 bases from J, with 13 bases in between. The CDR3 is made up of 13 amino acids. DNA for the CDR3: TGTGCCAGTAGTATCGACGGTCTCGTCGGCTACACCTTC. This encodes CASSIDGLVGYTF.

This clone was detected ten times or more. The chain carries TRBV11-3 and TRBJ1-4, with 10 bases matching TRBD1. Per the germline V gene, CDR1 is SGHNT and CDR2 is YENEEA. The CDR3 loop spans 14 amino acids. The ends lost 7 bases at V and 5 bases at J; junction bases unmatched: 4. The CDR3 reads CASTRTGGNEKLFF. The CDR3 DNA is TGTGCCAGCACAAGGACAGGGGGGAATGAAAAACTGTTTTTT.

In its sample, this clone is medium-sized. The gene calls are TRBV6-8 and TRBJ2-7, with TRBD1 matching 12 bases. The CDR3 loop spans 15 amino acids. V lost 7 bases and J lost 7; bases outside the gene matches: 11. Germline V gene data show CDR1 as MNHGY and CDR2 as SAAAGT. The CDR3 loop reads CASTGTGGGLREQYF. CDR3 sequence (DNA): TGTGCCAGCACCGGGACAGGGGGCGGATTGAGGGAGCAGTACTTC.

The rearrangement joins TRBV9 to TRBJ1-6; 8 bases are a match to TRBD1. J was trimmed by 7 bases and V by 3 bases; bases with no gene match: 12. CDR3 length equals 17 residues. From germline, CDR1 is SGDLS and CDR2 YYNGEE. The CDR3 DNA reads as TGTGCCAGCAGCGCTCCACCACAGGGGGTCACCAATTCACCCCTCCACTTT. This encodes CASSAPPQGVTNSPLHF.

V is TRBV5-1 and J is TRBJ2-7; no clear D gene. Trimming shortened V by 0 bases and J by 2 bases, and 9 bases separated the two germline ends. The CDR3 sequence is 14 residues long. Germline V gene lookup returns CDR1 SGHRS and CDR2 YFSETQ. The CDR3 protein is CASSLATPAYEQYF. Written as DNA, the CDR3 is TGCGCCAGCAGCTTGGCGACACCGGCCTACGAGCAGTACTTC.

This chain connects TRBV9 to TRBJ2-5; 11 nucleotides match TRBD2. Germline CDR1 is SGDLS and CDR2 is YYNGEE. The CDR3 length is 16 residues. The V and J ends lost 5 bases and 5 bases, in that order; junction bases with no gene match: 11. The CDR3 nucleotides read TGTGCCAGCAGACGGGACCTAGCGGGGGGTAGGGAGACCCAGTACTTC. As protein: CASRRDLAGGRETQYF.

V gene TRBV19 combines with J gene TRBJ1-2, with D tentatively TRBD1 (6 bases). The germline V gene encodes CDR1 LNHDA and CDR2 SQIVND (reference sequence). The V and J ends lost 5 bases and 11 bases respectively, with 21 bases between them. There are 14 residues in the CDR3. Here the CDR3 reads CASSPNTGTRFYTF. In DNA form, the CDR3 reads TGTGCCAGTAGTCCAAATACCGGGACACGATTTTACACCTTC. The variable domain in full, completed from reference TRBV19 and TRBJ1-2, reads DGGITQSPKYLFRKEGQNVTLSCEQNLNHDAMYWYRQDPGQGLRLIYYSQIVNDFQKGDIAEGYSVSREKKESFPLTVTSAQKNPTAFYLCASSPNTGTRFYTFGSGTRLTVV.

In its sample, this clone ranks as medium-sized (0.01 to 0.1%). The chain carries TRBV11-3 and TRBJ2-1; 11 positions match TRBD1. The V and J ends lost 3 bases and 3 bases, in that order; junction bases with no gene match: 7. The germline V gene encodes CDR1 SGHNT and CDR2 YENEEA. The CDR3 extends over 17 amino acids. The CDR3 here is CASSLEWGQGDYNEQFF. The CDR3 DNA reads as TGTGCCAGCAGCTTGGAATGGGGACAGGGGGACTACAATGAGCAGTTCTTC.

This clone was found a few times. The V and J genes are TRBV30 and TRBJ1-6; D unresolved. CDR3 size: 13 residues. The germline V and J ends were trimmed by 2 bases and 10 bases, with 12 bases remaining between them. Looked up from germline, CDR1 is GTSNPN and CDR2 is SVGIG (reference sequence). Written as DNA, the CDR3 is TGTGCCTGGAGTACTAGGGAACAATCACCCCTCCACTTT. Translation gives CAWSTREQSPLHF.

This clone was recorded a few times. The chain recombines TRBV6-8 with TRBJ1-4, with a possible D match to TRBD1 (5 bases). This CDR3 has 14 residues. V lost 6 bases, J lost 8 bases, and 16 bases lay in between. Per the germline V gene, CDR1 is MNHGY and CDR2 is SAAAGT. The CDR3 DNA reads TGTGCCAGCAGCAGGGAGCCCCAATCGGAAAAACTGTTTTTT. Encoded protein: CASSREPQSEKLFF.

This clone is categorized as medium-sized. This chain joins TRBV11-3 and TRBJ2-2; 10 bases line up with TRBD1. CDR3 length equals 16 residues. Germline CDR1 reads SGHNT; CDR2 reads YENEEA. The ends lost 5 bases at V and 4 bases at J; junction bases unmatched: 7. The CDR3 region has the DNA TGTGCCAGCAGCGACAGGGACAGGGGAGGCACCGGGGAGCTGTTTTTT. Residues: CASSDRDRGGTGELFF.

This clone ranks as medium-sized. The rearrangement uses TRBV11-3 and TRBJ2-3; D is unclear. This CDR3 is built from 14 residues. CDR1 and CDR2 (germline): SGHNT, YENEEA. V shed 7 bases and J shed 0 bases, with 11 bases lying between them. Written as DNA, the CDR3 is TGTGCCAGCAAGCCTACCGTGAGCACAGATACGCAGTATTTT. Translation: CASKPTVSTDTQYF.

This clone was found a few times. The chain is built from TRBV28 and TRBJ2-7; no definite D call. V lost 8 bases to trimming and J lost 4 bases, with 21 bases between them. The CDR3 length is 15 residues. Germline V gene lookup returns CDR1 MDHEN and CDR2 SYDVKM. In DNA, the CDR3 is TGTGCCAGCGGGCCGGACGAGGCGCTTCGTTACGAGCAGTACTTC. Protein sequence: CASGPDEALRYEQYF.

This clone appeared a few times. The chain joins TRBV30 to TRBJ2-7, with a tentative D call TRBD1 (6 bases). Germline loops: CDR1 GTSNPN, CDR2 SVGIG (reference sequence). This CDR3 has 15 residues. Trimming took 1 base from V and 0 from J, leaving 13 bases between them. Here the CDR3 reads CAWSDGQPPSYEQYF. The CDR3 region has the DNA TGTGCCTGGAGTGACGGACAGCCACCCTCCTACGAGCAGTACTTC.

This clone turned up a few times. This chain joins TRBV6-8 and TRBJ2-3; the D gene is possibly TRBD2 (6 bases). Germline V gene sequence: CDR1 MNHGY, CDR2 SAAAGT. The length of the CDR3 is 14 residues. V lost 4 bases, J lost 5 bases, and 13 bases lay in between. The CDR3 is CASSLGGARDTQYF. CDR3 nucleotides: TGTGCCAGCAGTTTGGGCGGGGCGCGAGATACGCAGTATTTT.

This clone is categorized as medium-sized. The rearrangement uses TRBV11-3 and TRBJ2-7; 7 nucleotides align to TRBD2. V gave up 5 bases and J gave up 2 bases; unmatched junction bases: 6. CDR3 size: 14 residues. Per the germline V gene, CDR1 is SGHNT and CDR2 is YENEEA. The CDR3 nucleotides are TGTGCCAGCAGCGGGTTCGGGGGGACCTACGAGCAGTACTTC. Protein sequence: CASSGFGGTYEQYF.

This clone rates as large. The V gene is TRBV11-3, the J gene TRBJ1-5, with D unclear. This CDR3 spans 14 amino acids. CDR1 SGHNT and CDR2 YENEEA come from the germline V gene. V was trimmed by 1 base and J by 3 bases, leaving 7 bases between them. This CDR3 is CASSLGAANQPQHF. For the CDR3, the DNA is TGTGCCAGCAGCTTAGGGGCAGCCAATCAGCCCCAGCATTTT.

The rearrangement uses TRBV30 and TRBJ1-6; the D gene is possibly TRBD1 (5 bases). Germline V gives CDR1 GTSNPN, CDR2 SVGIG (reference sequence). V dropped 3 bases and J dropped 8 bases, with 11 bases sitting between them. CDR3 length: 13 amino acids. This CDR3 reads CAWRGGDHSPLHF. The CDR3 nucleotides are TGTGCCTGGAGGGGGGGGGACCATTCACCCCTCCACTTT.

The gene calls are TRBV5-1 and TRBJ2-7, with 9 positions matching TRBD1. Looked up from germline, CDR1 is SGHRS and CDR2 is YFSETQ. The junction had 5 bases not matched to a gene; V was cut back by 4 bases and J by 0 bases. This CDR3 has 15 residues. In DNA form, the CDR3 reads TGCGCCAGCAGCGCGGGGGACAGGGTCTCCTACGAGCAGTACTTC. It encodes CASSAGDRVSYEQYF.

Only a few counts were recorded for this clone. This sequence joins TRBV30 and TRBJ1-4; D may be TRBD1 (6 bases). The CDR3 is 15 residues long. Trimming took 0 bases from V and 7 from J, leaving 15 bases between them. The V gene's germline CDR1 is GTSNPN and CDR2 SVGIG (reference sequence). In DNA form, the CDR3 reads TGTGCCTGGAGTGTACCATGGGGGGCAGGTGAAAAACTGTTTTTT. This translates into CAWSVPWGAGEKLFF.

V gene TRBV6-8 combines with J gene TRBJ2-1, with TRBD2 identical over 9 bases. Unmatched junction bases numbered 8, after V lost 4 bases and J lost 7 bases. CDR1 and CDR2 from the germline V gene are MNHGY and SAAAGT. There are 15 residues in the CDR3. CDR3 in DNA: TGTGCCAGCAGTTCAGCGGGGGGAGTTAGGAATGAGCAGTTCTTC. Translation gives CASSSAGGVRNEQFF.

V and J are TRBV5-1 and TRBJ1-6; TRBD1 is a possible D gene (5 bases). There are 15 residues in the CDR3. The germline V gene encodes CDR1 SGHRS and CDR2 YFSETQ. V gave up 3 bases and J gave up 8 bases, with 15 bases separating them. The CDR3 region has the DNA TGCGCCAGCAGCTGGCTTGGGGCACCAGATTCACCCCTCCACTTT. This codes for CASSWLGAPDSPLHF.